This passage covers 27 T cell receptor beta chains from one sample sequenced in a study of shared clonotypes between healthy human individuals. The data were produced by immunoSEQ multiplex PCR, yet TCRdb's version contains in-frame clones alone and is incomplete. The sample carries roughly 650,000 clones, approximately 97% recorded once. The sample was naive CD4+ T cells sorted from blood. As for subset: CD45RA+ positively selected. Receptors originate from a woman aged 25-40 years in good health.

V usage is TRBV13 and J usage is TRBJ2-5, with TRBD2 matching 10 bases. Germline lookup yields CDR1 PRHDT and CDR2 FYEKMQ (reference sequence). This CDR3 region has 14 residues. V lost 6 bases to trimming and J lost 6 bases; unmatched junction nucleotides: 7. The CDR3 loop reads CASSAASGSQTQYF. The CDR3 region has the DNA TGTGCCAGCAGTGCGGCTAGCGGGAGCCAGACCCAGTACTTC.

This chain joins TRBV7-8 and TRBJ2-1, with TRBD2 matching over 8 bases. CDR1 and CDR2 (germline): SGHVS, FQNEAQ. The V gene end was trimmed by 8 bases and the J gene end by 2 bases; junction bases not matched to a gene: 8. This CDR3 region has 15 residues. The CDR3 DNA sequence: TGTGCCAGCGCCACGATCGGGGGGGCCTACAATGAGCAGTTCTTC. Its translation: CASATIGGAYNEQFF.

The chain couples TRBV28 to TRBJ1-2, with 9 positions matching TRBD1. This CDR3 is built from 14 residues. Germline lookup yields CDR1 MDHEN and CDR2 SYDVKM. V lost 3 bases to trimming and J lost 5 bases; unmatched junction nucleotides: 4. The CDR3 protein is CASSFGDRVYGYTF. The DNA for the CDR3 is TGTGCCAGCAGTTTCGGGGACAGGGTTTATGGCTACACCTTC.

The rearrangement links TRBV28 to TRBJ2-2; D possibly corresponds to TRBD2 (5 bases). The germline V and J ends were trimmed by 6 bases and 5 bases, with 10 bases remaining between them. Germline V lookup: CDR1 MDHEN, CDR2 SYDVKM. The CDR3 sequence is 13 residues long. DNA for the CDR3: TGTGCCAGCAGGATGACGGGGACCGGGGAGCTGTTTTTT. It encodes CASRMTGTGELFF.

The chain recombines TRBV6-5 with TRBJ1-5, with TRBD1 as a possible D gene (6 bases). Trimming shortened V by 5 bases and J by 7 bases, and 12 bases separated the two germline ends. Per the germline V gene, CDR1 is MNHEY and CDR2 is SVGAGI. The CDR3 totals 13 residues. CDR3 sequence (DNA): TGTGCCAGCAGTGCCAGGGGAAACCAGCCCCAGCATTTT. It translates to CASSARGNQPQHF.

The chain has TRBV2 and TRBJ2-7, with unresolved D. Germline-derived CDR1 and CDR2 are SNHLY and FYNNEI. There are 14 residues in the CDR3. Trimming removed 3 bases at V and 3 bases at J, with 12 bases between. This CDR3 reads CASSDYWGNYEQYF. The CDR3 DNA is TGTGCCAGCAGTGATTATTGGGGAAACTACGAGCAGTACTTC.

This clone was picked up one time. The V and J genes are TRBV9 and TRBJ1-1; D not resolved. The CDR3 covers 19 residues. The germline CDR1 and CDR2 sequences are SGDLS and YYNGEE. V shed 4 bases and J shed 0 bases, with 25 bases lying between them. The CDR3 sequence is CASSLRFGQVPLMNTEAFF. The CDR3, as DNA: TGTGCCAGCAGCCTCCGATTCGGGCAGGTCCCACTGATGAACACTGAAGCTTTCTTT.

The V call is TRBV5-1, the J call TRBJ2-5; perhaps TRBD2 as D (6 bases). This CDR3 is 16 amino acids long. Germline V gives CDR1 SGHRS, CDR2 YFSETQ. The ends were cut back, 0 bases at V and 0 bases at J, with 12 bases in the middle. The CDR3 is CASSLGLTSNQETQYF. In DNA form, the CDR3 reads TGCGCCAGCAGCTTGGGGCTGACTAGTAACCAAGAGACCCAGTACTTC.

This clone has more than one count but fewer than ten. The chain has TRBV19 and TRBJ1-2; 7 bases fit TRBD1. This CDR3 has 16 amino acids. Germline assignment: CDR1 LNHDA and CDR2 SQIVND (reference sequence). With 6 bases clipped from V and 3 bases from J, the junction kept 13 bases outside the gene matches. CDR3 bases: TGTGCCAGTAGGCCCACTGGACAGGCCAAAGACTATGGCTACACCTTC. Translation gives CASRPTGQAKDYGYTF.

This chain joins TRBV6-6 and TRBJ1-1; D gene unclear. The germline V gene encodes CDR1 MNHNY and CDR2 SVGAGI (reference sequence). V was clipped by 4 bases and J by 4 bases, with 10 bases between them. The CDR3 contains 13 residues. The CDR3 DNA follows: TGTGCCAGCAGTTCCCAACACGGCACTGAAGCTTTCTTT. This encodes CASSSQHGTEAFF.

The chain links TRBV28 to TRBJ2-1; 9 positions agree with TRBD2. The CDR3 runs to 15 residues. Germline CDR1 reads MDHEN; CDR2 reads SYDVKM. Trimming removed 6 bases from V and 3 bases from J; junction bases left unmatched: 6. CDR3 sequence (DNA): TGTGCCAGCAGCCGAGCGGGAGGCCTCTACAATGAGCAGTTCTTC. As protein: CASSRAGGLYNEQFF.

DNA for the CDR3: TGCGCCAGCAGCTTGGTCGGCCAATCTCTGGATACGCAGTATTTT. Its translation: CASSLVGQSLDTQYF. The rearrangement joins TRBV5-1 to TRBJ2-3; unclear D gene. Trimming pared 0 bases from V and 6 bases from J, leaving 14 bases between. Germline values: CDR1 SGHRS, CDR2 YFSETQ. The CDR3 totals 15 residues.

The chain employs TRBV11-3 and TRBJ2-2, with D possibly being TRBD2 (6 bases). The CDR3 totals 17 residues. CDR1 is SGHNT, CDR2 YENEEA, per germline. Trimming took off 5 bases at V and 0 bases at J, with 16 bases between the two ends. The CDR3 loop reads CASSQEYSGPNTGELFF. The CDR3 DNA follows: TGTGCCAGCAGCCAGGAGTACAGCGGGCCGAACACCGGGGAGCTGTTTTTT.

This chain uses TRBV18 with TRBJ1-3, with TRBD1 matching 8 bases. The ends lost 3 bases at V and 0 bases at J; junction bases unmatched: 7. The CDR3 is made up of 17 amino acids. CDR1 is KGHSH, CDR2 LQKENI, per germline. This CDR3 is CASSPRQGTNSGNTIYF. CDR3 nucleotide sequence: TGTGCCAGCTCACCGAGACAGGGGACTAACTCTGGAAACACCATATATTTT.

The rearrangement joins TRBV4-1 to TRBJ1-5; D is ambiguous. This CDR3 is 17 amino acids long. Germline V gene data show CDR1 as MGHRA and CDR2 as YSYEKL. V lost 2 bases and J lost 6, with 20 bases in between. The CDR3 sequence is CASSQFVLGSSAQPQHF. The DNA for the CDR3 is TGCGCCAGCAGCCAATTTGTGCTGGGGTCATCTGCTCAGCCCCAGCATTTT.

CDR3 amino acids: CASSFLRDTEAFF. The CDR3 nucleotides are TGTGCCAGCAGCTTTCTGAGAGACACTGAAGCTTTCTTT. This chain joins TRBV5-6 and TRBJ1-1; D is uncertain. The CDR3 is made up of 13 amino acids. V lost 2 bases and J 3 bases, leaving 8 bases between the germline ends. Germline lookup yields CDR1 SGHDT and CDR2 YYEEEE. Full variable domain (outside the CDR3, taken from reference TRBV5-6 and TRBJ1-1): DAGVTQSPTHLIKTRGQQVTLRCSPKSGHDTVSWYQQALGQGPQFIFQYYEEEERQRGNFPDRFSGHQFPNYSSELNVNALLLGDSALYLCASSFLRDTEAFFGQGTRLTVV.

The V call is TRBV11-1, the J call TRBJ2-5; unclear D gene. The length of the CDR3 is 15 residues. Germline V CDR1 and CDR2: SGHAT, FQDESV (reference sequence). V dropped 0 bases and J dropped 4 bases, with 12 bases sitting between them. CDR3 protein: CASSLAGYFRETQYF. The CDR3 DNA follows: TGTGCCAGCAGCTTAGCAGGGTATTTTAGAGAGACCCAGTACTTC.

V is TRBV25-1 and J is TRBJ2-7; TRBD2 is a possible D gene (5 bases). Germline values: CDR1 MGHDK, CDR2 SYGVNS. The CDR3 covers 12 residues. Trimming stripped 8 bases from V and 7 bases from J, with 15 bases between. The DNA of the CDR3 is TGTGCCAGCGGGAGCCCCCAAAGGGAGCAGTACTTC. Its translation: CASGSPQREQYF.

The V and J genes are TRBV18 and TRBJ2-3; D might be TRBD1 (5 bases). The CDR3 totals 14 residues. The germline V gene encodes CDR1 KGHSH and CDR2 LQKENI. Trimming cost V 4 bases and J 6 bases, with 14 bases left between them. The CDR3 sequence: CASSLDTRTDTQYF. The CDR3 nucleotides are TGTGCCAGCTCACTGGACACCCGGACCGATACGCAGTATTTT.

The chain is built from TRBV6-1 and TRBJ2-7; D may match TRBD1 or TRBD2 (5 bases each). The CDR3 is made up of 16 amino acids. V shed 4 bases and J shed 2 bases, with 18 bases lying between them. Germline V lookup: CDR1 MNHNS, CDR2 SASEGT. CDR3 protein: CASSAGFEGHTYEQYF. The CDR3 DNA reads as TGTGCCAGCAGTGCAGGTTTTGAGGGGCACACCTACGAGCAGTACTTC.

The rearrangement joins TRBV27 to TRBJ2-5, with TRBD1 identical over 8 bases. The V segment lost 11 bases and the J segment 1 base; nucleotides outside the gene matches: 6. The CDR3 has 13 amino acids. The germline CDR1 and CDR2 sequences are MNHEY and SMNVEV (reference sequence). The CDR3 bases are TGTGCCGCTACAGGGGGAGTCCAAGAGACCCAGTACTTC. Its protein product is CAATGGVQETQYF.

The V and J genes are TRBV10-1 and TRBJ2-1; TRBD2 matches 11 bases. The CDR3 has 15 residues. The germline V gene has CDR1 WNHNN and CDR2 SYGVQD (reference sequence). J gave up 10 bases and V 0 bases, and 5 bases lay outside the gene matches. In nucleotides, the CDR3 is TGCGCCAGCAGTGAGTCGCAACTAGCGGGAGCCGAGCAGTTCTTC. Residues: CASSESQLAGAEQFF.

This clone was seen a single time. The chain uses TRBV5-1 and TRBJ2-7, with 8 bases fitting TRBD1. Germline V gene lookup returns CDR1 SGHRS and CDR2 YFSETQ. The J segment lost 5 bases and the V segment lost 3 bases, leaving 10 bases of the junction unmatched. The CDR3 covers 15 residues. CDR3 sequence reads: CASSSWTGLTHEQYF. The CDR3 bases are TGCGCCAGCAGCTCATGGACAGGGTTAACCCACGAGCAGTACTTC. Combining the CDR3 with reference TRBV5-1 and TRBJ2-7 gives the whole variable domain KAGVTQTPRYLIKTRGQQVTLSCSPISGHRSVSWYQQTPGQGLQFLFEYFSETQRNKGNFPGRFSGRQFSNSRSEMNVSTLELGDSALYLCASSSWTGLTHEQYFGPGTRLTVT.

This clone was picked up one time. The rearrangement uses TRBV5-1 and TRBJ2-7; D is perhaps TRBD1 or TRBD2 (6 bases each). The CDR3 runs to 16 residues. Trimming pared 4 bases from V and 0 bases from J, leaving 17 bases between. The germline V gene has CDR1 SGHRS and CDR2 YFSETQ. The CDR3 nucleotides are TGCGCCAGCAGCCGTGAAGGGGGGCTAAGCTCCTACGAGCAGTACTTC. Protein product: CASSREGGLSSYEQYF.

This clone has just one count. The J gene is TRBJ2-3, the V gene TRBV7-2, with TRBD2 matching over 12 bases. V lost 5 bases, J lost 0 bases, and 3 bases stayed unmatched. The CDR3 is 16 amino acids. Germline CDR1 SGHTA, CDR2 FQGNSA. CDR3 in DNA: TGTGCCAGCAGCCATGGACTAGCGGGAAGCACAGATACGCAGTATTTT. Its translation is CASSHGLAGSTDTQYF.

The chain combines TRBV7-6 with TRBJ2-5; 8 bases agree with TRBD1. The CDR3 consists of 14 residues. The V segment lost 2 bases and the J segment 1 base; nucleotides outside the gene matches: 0. Germline loops: CDR1 SGHVS, CDR2 FNYEAQ. The CDR3 nucleotides are TGTGCCAGCAGCTTACAGGGGGCCCAAGAGACCCAGTACTTC. Protein sequence: CASSLQGAQETQYF.

The chain uses TRBV27 and TRBJ2-6; 9 nucleotides agree with TRBD1. CDR1 and CDR2 (germline): MNHEY, SMNVEV (reference sequence). V dropped 7 bases and J dropped 0; count of bases not matched to a gene: 10. The CDR3 extends over 18 amino acids. The CDR3 region is CASTPAGQGTSGANVLTF. CDR3 sequence (DNA): TGTGCCAGCACCCCCGCCGGACAGGGGACCTCTGGGGCCAACGTCCTGACTTTC. The whole variable domain, filled in from reference TRBV27 and TRBJ2-6, reads EAQVTQNPRYLITVTGKKLTVTCSQNMNHEYMSWYRQDPGLGLRQIYYSMNVEVTDKGDVPEGYKVSRKEKRNFPLILESPSPNQTSLYFCASTPAGQGTSGANVLTFGAGSRLTVL.